A single sample gave rise to the 12 T cell receptor beta chains below, sequenced in a study of blood T cell repertoires in COVID-19. Generated by immunoSEQ multiplex PCR, the TCRdb table keeps only in-frame clones and is missing some. In the table there are 110,000 to 150,000 clones, just over 85% of which are singletons. Sequencing input: PBMCs or T cells enriched from blood (not recorded which). The origin of the receptors is a man aged 50 to 59 who had recovered from COVID-19.

The CDR3 coding sequence is TGTGCCAGCAGCACCCAGGGTGTGATCGGCTACACCTTC. The encoded protein is CASSTQGVIGYTF. The chain joins TRBV7-3 to TRBJ1-2, with a weak D call TRBD1 (5 bases). With 5 bases removed from V and 8 bases from J, the gap between germline ends came to 15 bases. The germline CDR1 and CDR2 sequences are SGHTA and FQGTGA. CDR3 length: 13 residues.

CDR3 region: CASSTSGNSYEQYF. The DNA of the CDR3 is TGTGCCAGCAGTACCTCCGGGAACTCCTACGAGCAGTACTTC. The chain carries TRBV28 and TRBJ2-7, with D maybe TRBD2 (5 bases). The V gene lost 5 bases and the J gene lost 0 bases, with 11 bases spanning the gap. Germline CDR1 and CDR2: MDHEN and SYDVKM. This CDR3 has 14 amino acids.

The rearrangement joins TRBV4-1 to TRBJ2-3; 7 bases agree with TRBD2. The junction had 6 bases not matched to a gene; V was cut back by 6 bases and J by 0 bases. Germline V gene data show CDR1 as MGHRA and CDR2 as YSYEKL. This CDR3 spans 15 amino acids. The CDR3 nucleotides are TGCGCCAGCAGGCCAACTAGCGCGAGCACAGATACGCAGTATTTT. Its translation is CASRPTSASTDTQYF.

The chain uses TRBV19 and TRBJ1-1; D unresolved. V lost 0 bases, J lost 1 base, and 3 bases lay in between. Looked up from germline, CDR1 is LNHDA and CDR2 is SQIVND (reference sequence). The CDR3 spans 13 residues. CDR3 sequence (DNA): TGTGCCAGTAGTATAGACGGGAACACTGAAGCTTTCTTT. Encoded protein: CASSIDGNTEAFF.

This clone has just a few counts. This rearrangement joins TRBV3-1 (or the pseudogene TRBV3-2) to TRBJ1-2; possibly TRBD1 for D (5 bases). This CDR3 is built from 16 residues. Germline V lookup: CDR1 LGHDT, CDR2 YNNKEL (reference sequence). Trimming shortened V by 0 bases and J by 4 bases, and 15 bases separated the two germline ends. CDR3 DNA sequence: TGTGCCAGCAGCCAAGAGGGAAGGGCCGGGGGCTATGGCTACACCTTC. Translating it yields CASSQEGRAGGYGYTF.

V usage is TRBV7-2 and J usage is TRBJ2-7; D is undetermined. The germline gives CDR1 SGHTA, CDR2 FQGNSA. The CDR3 contains 13 residues. The V end was cut by 4 bases, the J end by 3 bases, with 10 bases between. The CDR3 spells CASSYYLVYEQYF. The CDR3 DNA is TGTGCCAGCAGCTATTACTTGGTCTACGAGCAGTACTTC.

This clone was detected only a few times. The chain carries TRBV11-2 and TRBJ2-5; 10 nucleotides line up with TRBD2. The CDR3 runs to 15 residues. The germline CDR1 and CDR2 sequences are SGHAT and FQNNGV. Losses at the gene ends were 5 bases for V and 5 bases for J; bases not matched to a gene: 8. CDR3 coding DNA: TGTGCCAGCAGCCAGCTAGCGGGGGTAGGGGAGACCCAGTACTTC. This codes for CASSQLAGVGETQYF.

This chain joins TRBV5-1 and TRBJ1-1; 12 bases match TRBD1. Per the germline V gene, CDR1 is SGHRS and CDR2 is YFSETQ. The V segment lost 9 bases and the J segment 3 bases; nucleotides outside the gene matches: 15. This CDR3 has 17 residues. CDR3 protein: CATQKSTGQGAHTEAFF. CDR3 nucleotides: TGCGCCACACAGAAGAGCACGGGACAGGGGGCTCACACTGAAGCTTTCTTT.

The J gene is TRBJ2-3, the V gene TRBV24-1, with D tentatively TRBD2 (7 bases). The V gene's germline CDR1 is KGHDR and CDR2 SFDVKD. The V and J ends lost 1 base and 2 bases respectively, with 12 bases between them. The CDR3 has 16 residues. The CDR3 coding sequence is TGTGCCACCAGTGATTTCGCGGGGGCCTCCACAGATACGCAGTATTTT. Translation gives CATSDFAGASTDTQYF.

V usage is TRBV6-1 and J usage is TRBJ1-5; the D gene is possibly TRBD1 (5 bases). V was clipped by 2 bases and J by 1 base, with 9 bases between them. Germline CDR1 reads MNHNS; CDR2 reads SASEGT. The CDR3 spans 15 residues. CDR3 amino acids: CASSERRESNQPQHF. Written as DNA, the CDR3 is TGTGCCAGCAGTGAACGCAGGGAAAGCAATCAGCCCCAGCATTTT.

The chain joins TRBV28 to TRBJ1-3; D possibly corresponds to TRBD1 (6 bases). The CDR3 has 14 residues. V was clipped by 8 bases and J by 4 bases, with 15 bases between them. Germline V gene lookup returns CDR1 MDHEN and CDR2 SYDVKM. The CDR3 bases are TGTGCCAGCGGCCCACTACAGGGCGGAAACACCATATATTTT. As protein: CASGPLQGGNTIYF.

This clone has just a few counts. V gene TRBV30 combines with J gene TRBJ2-7, with 11 positions matching TRBD2. Germline assignment: CDR1 GTSNPN and CDR2 SVGIG (reference sequence). Unmatched junction bases numbered 0, after V lost 5 bases and J lost 6 bases. CDR3 length: 11 amino acids. Here the CDR3 reads CAWGLAGEQYF. Written as DNA, the CDR3 is TGTGCCTGGGGACTAGCGGGCGAGCAGTACTTC.